The present entry profiles one TCR beta chain with its context. This entry is derived from a study of T cell changes during pregnancy in multiple sclerosis. Method: immunoSEQ multiplex PCR; TCRdb's copy keeps in-frame clones and lacks some. This sample has just under 70,000 clones, with roughly 89% found just once. The CDR3 consists of 16 residues. Germline V gene data show CDR1 as SGHNT and CDR2 as YYREEE (reference sequence). The trim removed 3 bases at V and 6 bases at J, leaving 13 bases unmatched. This TCR was sampled from a female donor with multiple sclerosis, enrolled in a pregnancy study. Sequenced here: peripheral blood, sampled in the second trimester of pregnancy. The chain employs TRBV5-4 and TRBJ2-7; 9 bases agree with TRBD1. The CDR3 region has the DNA TGTGCCAGCAGCTACTCTCTGCGGACAGGGGACACCGAGCAGTACTTC. It encodes CASSYSLRTGDTEQYF.